This entry features one T cell receptor beta chain sequence. Its antigen is still unknown. Germline lookup yields CDR1 MNHEY and CDR2 SMNVEV (reference sequence). J gave up 0 bases and V 5 bases, and 7 bases lay outside the gene matches. The CDR3 is made up of 16 amino acids. This record belongs to a study of T cell repertoires in cytomegalovirus infection. TCRdb reanalysed the reads using MiXCR and keeps one entry per CDR3 protein. The sample lists approximately 750,000 distinct CDR3 sequences, roughly 35% occurring once. General study results and limits: Frequencies of public TCR beta families were cumulated, and this identified carriers of CMV plus the relevant HLA. CMV-specific TCR beta clonotypes restricted by HLA-C dominated the ex vivo response.

The rearrangement joins TRBV27 to TRBJ2-3, with 8 bases aligning to TRBD1. The sequence was obtained from a human donor in good health (CMV status not recorded). Some clones in this sample may be carry-over from other donors' samples. The sample taken for sequencing was PBMCs. The CDR3 loop is CASSTPGQGSTDTQYF. CDR3 DNA sequence: TGTGCCAGCAGTACCCCCGGACAGGGTAGCACAGATACGCAGTATTTT.